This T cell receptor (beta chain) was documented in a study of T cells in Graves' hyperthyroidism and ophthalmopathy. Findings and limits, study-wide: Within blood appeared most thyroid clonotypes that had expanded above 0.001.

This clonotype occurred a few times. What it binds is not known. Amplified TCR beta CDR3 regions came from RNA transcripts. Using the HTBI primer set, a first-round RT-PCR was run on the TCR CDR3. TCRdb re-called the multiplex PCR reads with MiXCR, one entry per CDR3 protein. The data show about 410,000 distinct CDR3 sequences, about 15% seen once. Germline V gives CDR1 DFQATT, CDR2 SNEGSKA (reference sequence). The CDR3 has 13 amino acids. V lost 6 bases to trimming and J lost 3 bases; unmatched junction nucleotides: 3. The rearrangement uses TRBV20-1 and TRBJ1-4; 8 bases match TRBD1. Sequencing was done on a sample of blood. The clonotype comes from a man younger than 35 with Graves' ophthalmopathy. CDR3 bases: TGCAGTGCACCACAGGGGGCTAATGAAAAACTGTTTTTT. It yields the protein CSAPQGANEKLFF.